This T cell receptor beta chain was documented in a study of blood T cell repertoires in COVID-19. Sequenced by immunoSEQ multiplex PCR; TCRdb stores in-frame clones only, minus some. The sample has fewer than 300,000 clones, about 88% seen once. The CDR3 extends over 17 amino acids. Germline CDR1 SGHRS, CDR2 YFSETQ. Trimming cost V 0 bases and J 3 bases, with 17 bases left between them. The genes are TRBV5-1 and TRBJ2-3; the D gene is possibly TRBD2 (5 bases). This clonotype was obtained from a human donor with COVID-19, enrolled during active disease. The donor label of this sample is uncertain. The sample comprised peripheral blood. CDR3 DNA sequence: TGCGCCAGCAGCTTGGGTTTGGCGGGTCTAGGTACAGATACGCAGTATTTT. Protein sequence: CASSLGLAGLGTDTQYF. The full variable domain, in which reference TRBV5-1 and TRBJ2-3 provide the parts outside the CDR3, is KAGVTQTPRYLIKTRGQQVTLSCSPISGHRSVSWYQQTPGQGLQFLFEYFSETQRNKGNFPGRFSGRQFSNSRSEMNVSTLELGDSALYLCASSLGLAGLGTDTQYFGPGTRLTVL.